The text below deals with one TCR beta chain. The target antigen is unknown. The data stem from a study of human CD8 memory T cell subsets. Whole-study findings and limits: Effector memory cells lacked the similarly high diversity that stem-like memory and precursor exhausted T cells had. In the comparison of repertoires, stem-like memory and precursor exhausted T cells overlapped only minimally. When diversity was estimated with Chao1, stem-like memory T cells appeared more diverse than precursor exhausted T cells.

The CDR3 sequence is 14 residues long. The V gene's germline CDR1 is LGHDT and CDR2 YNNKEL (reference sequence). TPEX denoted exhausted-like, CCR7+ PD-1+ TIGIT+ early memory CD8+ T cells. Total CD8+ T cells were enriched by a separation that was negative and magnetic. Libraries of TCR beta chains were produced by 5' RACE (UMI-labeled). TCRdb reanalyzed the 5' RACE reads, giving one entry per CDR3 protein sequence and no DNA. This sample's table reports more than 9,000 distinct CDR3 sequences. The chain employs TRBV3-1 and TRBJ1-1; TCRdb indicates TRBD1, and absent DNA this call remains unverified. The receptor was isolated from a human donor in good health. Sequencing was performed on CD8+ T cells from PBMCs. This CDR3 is CASSQDRQGTEAFF.